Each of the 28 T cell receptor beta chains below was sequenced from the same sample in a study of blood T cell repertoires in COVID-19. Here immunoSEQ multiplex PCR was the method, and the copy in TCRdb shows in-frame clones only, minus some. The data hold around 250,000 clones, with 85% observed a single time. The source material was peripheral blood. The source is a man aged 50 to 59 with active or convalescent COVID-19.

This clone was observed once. The DNA for the CDR3 is TGTGCCAGCAGTCATGGGACTAGCGTACCGTTCTTC. It translates to CASSHGTSVPFF. The gene calls are TRBV7-6 and TRBJ2-1, with 10 bases aligning to TRBD2. The V gene end was trimmed by 6 bases and the J gene end by 15 bases; junction bases not matched to a gene: 8. Germline lookup yields CDR1 SGHVS and CDR2 FNYEAQ. The length of the CDR3 is 12 residues.

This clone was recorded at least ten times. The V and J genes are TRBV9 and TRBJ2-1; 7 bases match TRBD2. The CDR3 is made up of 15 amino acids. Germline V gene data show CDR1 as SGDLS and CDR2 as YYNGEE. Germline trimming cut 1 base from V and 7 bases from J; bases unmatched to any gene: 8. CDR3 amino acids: CASSVWGSGENEQFF. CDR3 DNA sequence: TGTGCCAGCAGCGTATGGGGGAGCGGGGAAAATGAGCAGTTCTTC. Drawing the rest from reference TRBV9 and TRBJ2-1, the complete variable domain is DSGVTQTPKHLITATGQRVTLRCSPRSGDLSVYWYQQSLDQGLQFLIQYYNGEERAKGNILERFSAQQFPDLHSELNLSSLELGDSALYFCASSVWGSGENEQFFGPGTRLTVL.

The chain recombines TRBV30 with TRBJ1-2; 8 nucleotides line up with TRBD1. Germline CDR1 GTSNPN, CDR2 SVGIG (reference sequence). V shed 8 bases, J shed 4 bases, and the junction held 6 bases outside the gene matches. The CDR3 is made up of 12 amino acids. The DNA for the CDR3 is TGTGCCAGCACAGGGGGAAGCTATGGCTACACCTTC. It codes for CASTGGSYGYTF.

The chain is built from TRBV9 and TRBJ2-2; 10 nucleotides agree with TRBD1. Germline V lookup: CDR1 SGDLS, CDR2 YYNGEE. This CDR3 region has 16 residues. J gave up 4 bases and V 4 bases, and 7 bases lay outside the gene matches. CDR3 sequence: CASSPGQGSGTGELFF. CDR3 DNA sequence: TGTGCCAGCAGCCCGGGACAGGGGTCGGGCACCGGGGAGCTGTTTTTT.

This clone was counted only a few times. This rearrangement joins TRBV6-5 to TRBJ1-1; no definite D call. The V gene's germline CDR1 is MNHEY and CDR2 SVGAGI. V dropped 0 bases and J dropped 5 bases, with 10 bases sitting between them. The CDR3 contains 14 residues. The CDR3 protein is CASSYSRGRTEAFF. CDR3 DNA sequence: TGTGCCAGCAGTTACTCAAGAGGGCGGACTGAAGCTTTCTTT.

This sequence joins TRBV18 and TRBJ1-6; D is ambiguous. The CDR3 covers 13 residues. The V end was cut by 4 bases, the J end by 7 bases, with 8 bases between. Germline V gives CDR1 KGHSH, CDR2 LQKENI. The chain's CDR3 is CASSLNENSPLHF. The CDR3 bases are TGTGCCAGCTCACTAAACGAGAATTCACCCCTCCACTTT.

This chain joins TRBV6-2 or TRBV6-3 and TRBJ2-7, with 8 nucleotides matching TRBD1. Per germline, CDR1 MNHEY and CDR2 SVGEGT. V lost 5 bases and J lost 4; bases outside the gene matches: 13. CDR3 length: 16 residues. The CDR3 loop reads CASSVGGTGRRYEQYF. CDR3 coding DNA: TGTGCCAGCAGTGTCGGAGGGACAGGAAGACGTTACGAGCAGTACTTC.

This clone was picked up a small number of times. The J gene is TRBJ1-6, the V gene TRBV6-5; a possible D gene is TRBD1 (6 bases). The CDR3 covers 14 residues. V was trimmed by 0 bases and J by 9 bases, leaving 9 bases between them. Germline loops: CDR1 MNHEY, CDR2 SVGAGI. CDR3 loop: CASSYSQGSSPLHF. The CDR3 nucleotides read TGTGCCAGCAGTTACTCGCAGGGGAGTTCACCCCTCCACTTT.

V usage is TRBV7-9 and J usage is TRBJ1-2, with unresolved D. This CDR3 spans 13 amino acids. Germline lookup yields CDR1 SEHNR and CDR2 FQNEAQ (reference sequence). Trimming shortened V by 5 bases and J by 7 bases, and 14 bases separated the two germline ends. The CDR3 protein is CASSPGPTSGYTF. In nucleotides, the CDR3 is TGTGCCAGCAGCCCTGGGCCTACTAGTGGCTACACCTTC.

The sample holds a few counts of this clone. The CDR3: CASSAPGQGNRNTIYF. CDR3 nucleotides: TGTGCCAGCAGTGCGCCGGGACAGGGTAATAGAAACACCATATATTTT. The chain couples TRBV28 to TRBJ1-3; the match to TRBD1 covers 9 bases. Trimming at V came to 5 bases and at J to 5 bases, leaving 10 bases not matched to a gene. CDR1 is MDHEN and CDR2 is SYDVKM in the germline V gene. The CDR3 extends over 16 amino acids.

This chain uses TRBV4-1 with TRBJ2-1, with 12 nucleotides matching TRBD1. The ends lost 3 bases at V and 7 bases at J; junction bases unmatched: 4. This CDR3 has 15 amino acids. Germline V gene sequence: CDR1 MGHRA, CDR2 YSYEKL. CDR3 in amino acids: CASSQGQGAINEQFF. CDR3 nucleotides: TGCGCCAGCAGCCAGGGACAGGGGGCTATTAATGAGCAGTTCTTC.

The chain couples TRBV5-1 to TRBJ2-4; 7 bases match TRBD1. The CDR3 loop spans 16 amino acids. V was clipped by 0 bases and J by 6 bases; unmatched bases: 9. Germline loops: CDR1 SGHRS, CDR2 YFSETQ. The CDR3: CASSLEVTGRANIQYF. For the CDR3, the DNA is TGCGCCAGCAGCTTGGAGGTGACAGGGCGGGCAAACATTCAGTACTTC.

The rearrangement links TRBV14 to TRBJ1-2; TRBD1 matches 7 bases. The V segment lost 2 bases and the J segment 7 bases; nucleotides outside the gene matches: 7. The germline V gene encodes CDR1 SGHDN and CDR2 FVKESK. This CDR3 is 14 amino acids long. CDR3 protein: CASSQRTGLIGYTF. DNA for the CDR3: TGTGCCAGCAGCCAACGGACAGGTTTGATTGGCTACACCTTC.

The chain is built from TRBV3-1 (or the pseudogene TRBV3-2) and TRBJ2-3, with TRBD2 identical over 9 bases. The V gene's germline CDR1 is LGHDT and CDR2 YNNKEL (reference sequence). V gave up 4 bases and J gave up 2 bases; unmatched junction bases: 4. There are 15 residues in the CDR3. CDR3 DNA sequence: TGTGCCAGCAGCCCCGGGACTAGCATCACAGATACGCAGTATTTT. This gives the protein CASSPGTSITDTQYF.

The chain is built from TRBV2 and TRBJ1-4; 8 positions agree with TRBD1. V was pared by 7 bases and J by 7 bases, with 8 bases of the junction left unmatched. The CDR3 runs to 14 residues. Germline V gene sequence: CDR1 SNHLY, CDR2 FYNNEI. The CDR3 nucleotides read TGTGCCAGCACCTACCCAGGGACAGGTGAAAAACTGTTTTTT. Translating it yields CASTYPGTGEKLFF.

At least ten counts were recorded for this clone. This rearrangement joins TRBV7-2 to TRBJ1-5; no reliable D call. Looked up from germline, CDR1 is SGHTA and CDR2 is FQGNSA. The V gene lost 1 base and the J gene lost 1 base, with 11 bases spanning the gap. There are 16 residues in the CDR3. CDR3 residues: CASSLEGGLSNQPQHF. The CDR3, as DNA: TGTGCCAGCAGCTTAGAGGGAGGGCTGAGCAATCAGCCCCAGCATTTT.

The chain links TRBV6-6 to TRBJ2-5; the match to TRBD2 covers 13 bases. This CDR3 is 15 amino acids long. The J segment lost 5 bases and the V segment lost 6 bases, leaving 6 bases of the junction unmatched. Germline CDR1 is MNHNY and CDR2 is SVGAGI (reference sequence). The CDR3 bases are TGTGCCAGCAGCCCGGGACTAGCGGGGCGGGAGACCCAGTACTTC. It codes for CASSPGLAGRETQYF.

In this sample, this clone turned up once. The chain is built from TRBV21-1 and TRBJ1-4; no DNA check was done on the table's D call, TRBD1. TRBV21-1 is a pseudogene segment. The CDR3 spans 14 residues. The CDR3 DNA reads TGTGCCAGCAGGAAACAGGGGGTTGATGAAAAACTGTTTTTT. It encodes CASRKQGVDEKLFF.

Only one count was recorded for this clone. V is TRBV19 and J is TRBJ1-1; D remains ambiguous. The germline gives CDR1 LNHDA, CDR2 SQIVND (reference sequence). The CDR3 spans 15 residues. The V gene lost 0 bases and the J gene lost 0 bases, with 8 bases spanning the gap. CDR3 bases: TGTGCCAGTAGTATAGATCGTTACATGAACACTGAAGCTTTCTTT. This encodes CASSIDRYMNTEAFF.

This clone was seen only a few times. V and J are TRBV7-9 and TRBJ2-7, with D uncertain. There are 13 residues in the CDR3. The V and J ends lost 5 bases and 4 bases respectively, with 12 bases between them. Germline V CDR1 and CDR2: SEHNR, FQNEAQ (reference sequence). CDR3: CASSPPSGYEQYF. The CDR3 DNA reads TGTGCCAGCAGCCCCCCCTCCGGGTACGAGCAGTACTTC.

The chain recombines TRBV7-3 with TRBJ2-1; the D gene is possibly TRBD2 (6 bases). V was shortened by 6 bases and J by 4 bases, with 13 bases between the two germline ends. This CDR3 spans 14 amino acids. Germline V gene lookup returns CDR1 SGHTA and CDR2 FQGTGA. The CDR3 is CASSAGPEYNEQFF. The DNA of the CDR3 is TGTGCCAGCAGTGCGGGGCCTGAATACAATGAGCAGTTCTTC.

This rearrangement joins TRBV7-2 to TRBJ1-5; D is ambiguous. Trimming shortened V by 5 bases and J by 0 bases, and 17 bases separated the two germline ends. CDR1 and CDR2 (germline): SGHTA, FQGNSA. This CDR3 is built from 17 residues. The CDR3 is CASSDGVAAYSNQPQHF. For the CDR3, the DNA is TGTGCCAGCAGCGACGGGGTGGCAGCGTATAGCAATCAGCCCCAGCATTTT.

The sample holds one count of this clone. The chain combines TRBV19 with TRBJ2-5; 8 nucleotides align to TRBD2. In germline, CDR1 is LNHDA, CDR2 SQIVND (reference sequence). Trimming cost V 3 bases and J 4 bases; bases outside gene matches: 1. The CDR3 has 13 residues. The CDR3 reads CASSIAGGETQYF. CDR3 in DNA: TGTGCCAGTAGTATTGCGGGAGGAGAGACCCAGTACTTC.

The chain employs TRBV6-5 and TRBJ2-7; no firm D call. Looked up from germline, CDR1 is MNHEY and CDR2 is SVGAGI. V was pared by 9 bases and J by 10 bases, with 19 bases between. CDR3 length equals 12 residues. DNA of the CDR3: TGTGCCAGTTACTCGAGGCCCACCGACCAGTACTTC. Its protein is CASYSRPTDQYF.

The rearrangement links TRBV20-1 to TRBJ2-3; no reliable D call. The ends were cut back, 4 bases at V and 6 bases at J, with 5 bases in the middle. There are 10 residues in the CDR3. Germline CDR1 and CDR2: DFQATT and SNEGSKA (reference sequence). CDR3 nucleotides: TGCAGTGCTAACACGGATACGCAGTATTTT. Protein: CSANTDTQYF.

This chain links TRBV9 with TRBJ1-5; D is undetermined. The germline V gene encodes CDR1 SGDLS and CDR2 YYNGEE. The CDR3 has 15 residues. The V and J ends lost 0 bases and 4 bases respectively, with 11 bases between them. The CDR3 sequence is CASSVGVSRNQPQHF. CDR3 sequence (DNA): TGTGCCAGCAGCGTAGGGGTTAGCAGAAATCAGCCCCAGCATTTT.

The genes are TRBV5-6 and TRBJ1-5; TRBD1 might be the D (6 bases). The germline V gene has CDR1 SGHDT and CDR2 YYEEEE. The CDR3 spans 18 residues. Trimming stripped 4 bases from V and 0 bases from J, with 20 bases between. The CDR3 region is CASSRRQAGTYSNQPQHF. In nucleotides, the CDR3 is TGTGCCAGCAGCCGGCGACAGGCCGGAACTTATAGCAATCAGCCCCAGCATTTT. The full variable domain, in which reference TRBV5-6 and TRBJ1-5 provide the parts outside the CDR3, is DAGVTQSPTHLIKTRGQQVTLRCSPKSGHDTVSWYQQALGQGPQFIFQYYEEEERQRGNFPDRFSGHQFPNYSSELNVNALLLGDSALYLCASSRRQAGTYSNQPQHFGDGTRLSIL.

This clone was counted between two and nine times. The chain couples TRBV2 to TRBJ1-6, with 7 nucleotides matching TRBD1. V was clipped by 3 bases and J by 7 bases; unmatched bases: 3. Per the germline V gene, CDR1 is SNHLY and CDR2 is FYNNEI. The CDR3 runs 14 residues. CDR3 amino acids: CASSEEGQNSPLHF. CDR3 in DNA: TGTGCCAGCAGTGAGGAGGGACAGAATTCACCCCTCCACTTT.